Described below is a single T cell receptor beta chain sequence and its context. The sample is drawn from a study of shared clonotypes between healthy human individuals. Study-wide background: Donors were a couple of women and a few men aged 18 to 49. Plates per donor: three CD4 naive, three CD4 memory, two CD8 naive, one CD8 memory.

The ends were cut back, 4 bases at V and 2 bases at J, with 8 bases in the middle. CDR1 and CDR2 from the germline V gene are MNHNS and SASEGT. CDR3 length equals 13 residues. Assay used: immunoSEQ multiplex PCR; TCRdb lists only in-frame clones, some missing. The data show 1 million to 1.2 million clones, roughly 80% seen once. This clonotype originated in a man aged 18-30 years in good health. Some clones in this sample may be carry-over from other donors' samples. The V gene is TRBV6-1, the J gene TRBJ1-2, with D unresolved. Input material: memory CD4+ T cells from PBMCs. This sample's subset: CD45RA-negative fraction. The CDR3 here is CASSGRRNYGYTF. The CDR3 coding sequence is TGTGCCAGCAGTGGACGCAGAAACTATGGCTACACCTTC.